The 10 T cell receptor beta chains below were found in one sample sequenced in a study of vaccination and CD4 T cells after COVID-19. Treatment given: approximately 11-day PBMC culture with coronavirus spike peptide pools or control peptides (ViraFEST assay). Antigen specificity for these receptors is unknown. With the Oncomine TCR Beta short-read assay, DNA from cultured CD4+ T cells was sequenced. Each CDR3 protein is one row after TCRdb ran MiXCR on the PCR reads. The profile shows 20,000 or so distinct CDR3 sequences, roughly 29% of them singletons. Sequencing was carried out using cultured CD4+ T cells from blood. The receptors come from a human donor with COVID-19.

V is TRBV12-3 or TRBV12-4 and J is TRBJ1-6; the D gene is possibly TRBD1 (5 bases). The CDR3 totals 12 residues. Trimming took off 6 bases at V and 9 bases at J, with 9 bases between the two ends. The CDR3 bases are TGTGCCAGCAGCCCAGGGATTTCACCCCTCCACTTT. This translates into CASSPGISPLHF.

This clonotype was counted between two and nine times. This chain's CDR3 is CASSLGPGNQETQYF. CDR3 DNA: TGTGCCAGCAGCTTAGGTCCAGGGAACCAAGAGACCCAGTACTTC. V usage is TRBV7-2 and J usage is TRBJ2-5; maybe TRBD1 (5 bases). V gave up 1 base and J gave up 0 bases, with 9 bases separating them. The CDR3 has 15 amino acids. The germline V gene encodes CDR1 SGHTA and CDR2 FQGNSA.

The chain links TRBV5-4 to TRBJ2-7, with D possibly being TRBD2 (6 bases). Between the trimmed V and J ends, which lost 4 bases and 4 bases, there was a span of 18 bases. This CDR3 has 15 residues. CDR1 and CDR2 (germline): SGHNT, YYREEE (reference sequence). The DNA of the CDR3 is TGTGCCAGCAGCCTTTTCCCTCCCGGGGGTTACGAGCAGTACTTC. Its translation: CASSLFPPGGYEQYF.

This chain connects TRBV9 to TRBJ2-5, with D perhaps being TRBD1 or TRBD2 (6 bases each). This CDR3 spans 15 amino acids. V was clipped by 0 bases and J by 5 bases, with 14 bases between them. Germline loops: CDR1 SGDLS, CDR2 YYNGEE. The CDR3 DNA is TGTGCCAGCAGCGTAGAAGGGGGGCCTGGTGAGACCCAGTACTTC. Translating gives CASSVEGGPGETQYF.

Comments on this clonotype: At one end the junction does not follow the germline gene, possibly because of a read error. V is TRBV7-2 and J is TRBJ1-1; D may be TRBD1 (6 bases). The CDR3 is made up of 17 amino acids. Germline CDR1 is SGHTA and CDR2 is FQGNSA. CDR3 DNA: TGTGCCAACAGCCCCCAAGGGATAGGGGGGCGGAACACTGAAGCTTTCTTT. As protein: CANSPQGIGGRNTEAFF.

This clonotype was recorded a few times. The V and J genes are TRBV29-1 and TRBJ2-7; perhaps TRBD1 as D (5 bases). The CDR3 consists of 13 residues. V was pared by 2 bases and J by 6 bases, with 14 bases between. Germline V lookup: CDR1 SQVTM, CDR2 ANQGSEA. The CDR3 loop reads CSVERQGLAEQYF. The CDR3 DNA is TGCAGCGTTGAAAGGCAGGGTTTGGCCGAGCAGTACTTC.

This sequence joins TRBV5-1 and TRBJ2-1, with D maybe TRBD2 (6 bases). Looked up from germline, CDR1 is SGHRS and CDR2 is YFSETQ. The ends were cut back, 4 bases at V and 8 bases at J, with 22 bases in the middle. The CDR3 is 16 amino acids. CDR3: CASSPLSGLSPDEQFF. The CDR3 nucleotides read TGCGCCAGCAGCCCGCTGAGCGGACTATCCCCCGATGAGCAGTTCTTC. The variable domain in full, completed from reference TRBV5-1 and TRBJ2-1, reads KAGVTQTPRYLIKTRGQQVTLSCSPISGHRSVSWYQQTPGQGLQFLFEYFSETQRNKGNFPGRFSGRQFSNSRSEMNVSTLELGDSALYLCASSPLSGLSPDEQFFGPGTRLTVL.

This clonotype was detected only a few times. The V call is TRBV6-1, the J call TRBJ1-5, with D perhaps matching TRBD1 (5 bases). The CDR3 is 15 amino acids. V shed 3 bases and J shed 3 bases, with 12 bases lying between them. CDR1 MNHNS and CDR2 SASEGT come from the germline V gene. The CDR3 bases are TGTGCCAGCAGTGAGGGGAGGGGTGACAATCAGCCCCAGCATTTT. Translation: CASSEGRGDNQPQHF.

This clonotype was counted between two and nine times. CDR3: CASSVAGTTGELFF. CDR3 bases: TGTGCCAGCAGTGTAGCAGGGACCACCGGGGAGCTGTTTTTT. The chain couples TRBV2 to TRBJ2-2; D may match TRBD1 or TRBD2 (5 bases each). Germline loops: CDR1 SNHLY, CDR2 FYNNEI. CDR3 length: 14 residues. Trimming pared 4 bases from V and 4 bases from J, leaving 10 bases between.

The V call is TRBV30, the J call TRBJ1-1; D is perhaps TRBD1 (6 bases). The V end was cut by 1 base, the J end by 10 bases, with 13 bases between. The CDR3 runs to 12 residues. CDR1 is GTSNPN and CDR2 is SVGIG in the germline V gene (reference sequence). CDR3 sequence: CAWSARGHLAFF. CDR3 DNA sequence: TGTGCCTGGAGTGCCAGGGGTCATTTAGCTTTCTTT.